This T cell receptor (beta chain) originates from a study of CD8+CD57+ T cells in acquired aplastic anemia. Across the study: Roughly 3.2 ug was the average amount of DNA from sorted CD4+ and CD8+ cells.

The authors sequenced patients whose flow cytometry had shown CD8+CD57+ cell expansion. About this clonotype: Its antigen is currently unknown.

TCR beta VDJ combinations and CDR3 sequences were profiled from genomic DNA. TCRdb passed the reads through MiXCR, listing each CDR3 protein once. The top ten hold 0.85% to 1.2% of the sample, which has approximately 180,000 distinct CDR3 sequences, less than 60% seen once. Unmatched junction bases numbered 5, after V lost 9 bases and J lost 1 base. The germline CDR1 and CDR2 sequences are SNHLY and FYNNEI. The CDR3 is 13 amino acids. Broader study findings: Overlap between patients and controls comprised about 30 CD8+ CDR3 sequences.

The rearrangement links TRBV2 to TRBJ1-1; 7 bases map to TRBD1. Specimen: sorted CD4+, CD8+, or CD8+CD57+ T cells (not recorded which) from PBMCs. This sequence was found in a human donor with aplastic anemia. CDR3 nucleotide sequence: TGTGCCAGTCGGGGACAGCAGAACACTGAAGCTTTCTTT. This translates into CASRGQQNTEAFF.